This is a list of T cell receptor beta chains from one sample in a study of T cells after yellow fever vaccination. TCRdb re-derived calls from the 5' RACE reads in MiXCR, one entry per CDR3 protein. The data show 140,000 to 150,000 distinct CDR3 sequences, about 7% seen once. The specimen comprised CD4+ T cells sorted from PBMCs, sampled 10 days after the yellow fever booster vaccination. The source of these receptors is a man aged 25 to 45 who received the YFV17D yellow fever vaccine. CDR3s include the opening cysteine and the closing phenylalanine or tryptophan. A D gene is named only where the DNA matches it firmly. Part of the rows lack a size; the others show once, few, many or a class for expanded clones.

clone size: -; J gene: TRBJ2-3; D gene: TRBD1; V gene: TRBV5-4; CDR3 protein: CASSLVAGGHTDTQYF; CDR3 DNA: TGTGCCAGCAGCTTAGTGGCAGGGGGCCACACAGATACGCAGTATTTT
clone size: -; J gene: TRBJ2-3; D gene: -; V gene: TRBV7-8; CDR3 protein: CASIWGRGTDTQYF; CDR3 DNA: TGTGCCAGCATCTGGGGCCGAGGCACAGATACGCAGTATTTT
clone size: many; J gene: TRBJ2-1; D gene: TRBD2; V gene: TRBV7-9; CDR3 protein: CASSFAGGPINEQFF; CDR3 DNA: TGTGCCAGCAGCTTTGCGGGAGGGCCTATCAATGAGCAGTTCTTC
clone size: many; J gene: TRBJ2-3; D gene: -; V gene: TRBV5-1; CDR3 protein: CASRETTRTDTQYF; CDR3 DNA: TGCGCCAGCAGGGAGACCACCCGCACAGATACGCAGTATTTT
clone size: -; J gene: TRBJ2-5; D gene: TRBD2; V gene: TRBV15; CDR3 protein: CAIRSAGVLETQYF; CDR3 DNA: TGTGCCATCCGCTCGGCGGGAGTTTTGGAGACCCAGTACTTC
clone size: -; J gene: TRBJ2-7; D gene: -; V gene: TRBV18; CDR3 protein: CASSPGGLYEQYF; CDR3 DNA: TGTGCCAGCTCACCAGGGGGCTTGTACGAGCAGTACTTC
clone size: many; J gene: TRBJ2-3; D gene: TRBD2; V gene: TRBV20-1; CDR3 protein: CSVTGSRVAGVLTDTQYF; CDR3 DNA: TGCAGTGTCACAGGTTCGAGAGTAGCGGGAGTTCTCACAGATACGCAGTATTTT
clone size: many; J gene: TRBJ2-5; D gene: -; V gene: TRBV4-3; CDR3 protein: CASSQDLLGLGTQYF; CDR3 DNA: TGCGCCAGCAGCCAAGACTTGCTCGGATTGGGGACCCAGTACTTC
clone size: -; J gene: TRBJ2-5; D gene: -; V gene: TRBV7-2; CDR3 protein: CASSASRQETRYF; CDR3 DNA: TGTGCCAGCAGCGCCTCGCGCCAAGAGACCCGGTACTTC
clone size: many; J gene: TRBJ2-1; D gene: TRBD2; V gene: TRBV6-5; CDR3 protein: CASSRLTSGREPANEQFF; CDR3 DNA: TGTGCCAGCAGTCGGCTTACTAGCGGGAGGGAACCGGCCAATGAGCAGTTCTTC
clone size: many; J gene: TRBJ2-5; D gene: -; V gene: TRBV6-5; CDR3 protein: CASSYYTGNQETQYF; CDR3 DNA: TGTGCCAGCAGTTACTACACAGGGAACCAAGAGACCCAGTACTTC
clone size: many; J gene: TRBJ2-7; D gene: -; V gene: TRBV21-1; CDR3 protein: CASSKQKVAYEQYF; CDR3 DNA: TGTGCCAGCAGCAAACAGAAGGTAGCTTACGAGCAGTACTTC
clone size: many; J gene: TRBJ2-5; D gene: -; V gene: TRBV7-3; CDR3 protein: CASSLDRQETQYF; CDR3 DNA: TGTGCCAGCAGCTTAGACAGACAAGAGACCCAGTACTTC
clone size: many; J gene: TRBJ2-5; D gene: -; V gene: TRBV7-9; CDR3 protein: CASTPQETQYF; CDR3 DNA: TGTGCCAGCACCCCGCAAGAGACCCAGTACTTC
clone size: many; J gene: TRBJ2-3; D gene: TRBD1; V gene: TRBV20-1; CDR3 protein: CSAKTGVSTDTQYF; CDR3 DNA: TGCAGTGCTAAGACAGGGGTGAGCACAGATACGCAGTATTTT
clone size: few; J gene: TRBJ2-7; D gene: -; V gene: TRBV6-1; CDR3 protein: CASSPAPGAEQYF; CDR3 DNA: TGTGCCAGCAGTCCCGCCCCGGGGGCCGAGCAGTACTTC